This TCR beta chain emerged from a study of T cell responses to AZD1222 COVID-19 vaccine. Assay used: immunoSEQ multiplex PCR; TCRdb lists only in-frame clones, some missing. Of under 150,000 clones detected, roughly 85% appear once; the ten largest clones hold roughly 4%. The V end was cut by 4 bases, the J end by 4 bases, with 8 bases between. The CDR3 has 13 residues. From germline, CDR1 is MGHRA and CDR2 YSYEKL. This clonotype was obtained from an adult in good health. The chain is built from TRBV4-1 and TRBJ2-1; D perhaps matches TRBD1 (5 bases). The material was peripheral blood, obtained on day 0 of MenACWY control vaccination. CDR3 nucleotide sequence: TGCGCCAGCAGCCTCTCAGGGTACAATGAGCAGTTCTTC. Translating it yields CASSLSGYNEQFF.